These 23 T cell receptor beta chains were sequenced from one sample in a study of tissue T cells after allogeneic stem cell transplantation. Data came from immunoSEQ multiplex PCR; TCRdb stores just in-frame clones and leaves some out. The sample holds about 48,000 clones; over 70% are singletons and the top ten take roughly 0.5%. Material for sequencing was sorted cells pooled from one or two spleens. These receptors all come from a pool of C57BL/6 mice in good health.

A remark on this clone: Each gene name is a mouse one. Sequencing ends 1 residue short of the CDR3 end; the germline J gene provides the rest. J is TRBJ2-5 and V is TRBV19; no definite D call. CDR1 is FNHDT and CDR2 is SITEND in the germline V gene (reference sequence). V was cut by 0 bases and J by 0 bases, with 5 bases left in between. CDR3 size: 14 residues. Here the CDR3 reads CASSIDINQDTQYF. The covered CDR3 bases are TGTGCCAGCAGTATAGACATTAACCAAGACACCCAGTAC.

This clone was counted a few times. Mouse gene names apply. The read stops 1 residue short of the end of the CDR3; the missing end is completed from the germline J gene. V is TRBV23 and J is TRBJ2-7; the tabulated D call, TRBD2, remains unverified against the DNA. This CDR3 region has 13 residues. Germline loops: CDR1 KGHTA, CDR2 FQNQQP. Incomplete CDR3 DNA: TGCTCCAGCAGCCGGACTGGGGGGGATGAACAGTAC. As protein: CSSSRTGGDEQY. In full, the CDR3 reads CSSSRTGGDEQYF.

Worth noting for this clone: Gene names and germline refer to mouse. The read finishes 1 residue shy of the CDR3 end, and the germline J gene is used to complete it. The chain carries TRBV14 and TRBJ2-2; unclear D gene. V lost 2 bases and J lost 0, with 5 bases in between. Germline values: CDR1 SGHDT, CDR2 FRDEAV. The CDR3 spans 14 residues. The CDR3 DNA, read in part, is TGTGCCAGCAGTTTTCCACCAAACACCGGGCAGCTCTAC. Translating it yields CASSFPPNTGQLY. The whole CDR3 region reads CASSFPPNTGQLYF.

Concerning this clone: Gene names denote mouse genes. The CDR3 goes on 1 residue after the read ends, and that part is filled in from the germline J gene. The genes are TRBV3 and TRBJ1-1; 8 positions agree with TRBD1. The CDR3 totals 13 residues. Trimming took 2 bases from V and 5 from J; bases not matched to a gene: 1. CDR1 is SNHLY, CDR2 FYNGKV, per germline (reference sequence). This CDR3 is CASSLQGATEVFF. The CDR3 bases that were read are TGTGCCAGCAGCTTACAGGGGGCGACAGAAGTCTTC.

On this clone itself: Genes here carry mouse names. The sequenced part of the CDR3 DNA is TGTGCCAGCGGTGATGCAGGGGTCTATGCTGAGCAGTTC. Translation: CASGDAGVYAEQF. The CDR3 reads in full as CASGDAGVYAEQFF. The chain joins TRBV13-2 to TRBJ2-1; TRBD1 is a possible D gene (6 bases). The CDR3 extends 1 residue past the end of the read, so its final part is completed from the germline J gene. The V and J ends lost 0 bases and 3 bases respectively, with 7 bases between them. Germline-derived CDR1 and CDR2 are NNHNN and SYGAGS (reference sequence). This CDR3 contains 14 residues.

A few counts support this clone. The genes are named according to mouse. Read coverage stops 1 residue before the CDR3 terminus; the germline J gene supplies the remainder. The chain combines TRBV17 with TRBJ2-7, with 11 bases aligning to TRBD1. Germline V lookup: CDR1 MNHDT, CDR2 YYDKIL. V lost 1 base, J lost 9 bases, and 5 bases stayed unmatched. CDR3 length: 14 amino acids. The sequenced CDR3 bases are TGTGCTAGCAGTAGAGGGACAGGGGGCGAGGGACAGTAC. It is translated as CASSRGTGGEGQY. The entire CDR3 is CASSRGTGGEGQYF.

Worth noting for this clone: Gene names are the mouse ones. The CDR3 end is not reached by the read, which stops 1 residue before it; the germline J gene fills it in. V and J are TRBV13-2 and TRBJ2-4, with TRBD2 identical over 7 bases. The CDR3 has 14 residues. Trimming at V came to 0 bases and at J to 5 bases, leaving 3 bases not matched to a gene. Germline CDR1 NNHNN, CDR2 SYGAGS (reference sequence). CDR3 loop: CASGDAVGGNTLYF. The part of the CDR3 DNA that was read is TGTGCCAGCGGTGATGCAGTGGGGGGAAACACCTTGTAC.

Concerning this clone: Gene labels here are mouse ones. The read gets to within 1 residue of the CDR3 end, and the germline J gene fills in the rest. The chain is built from TRBV5 and TRBJ2-4; D uncertain. The germline CDR1 and CDR2 sequences are LGHNA and YNLKQL (reference sequence). V was cut by 2 bases and J by 3 bases, with 6 bases left in between. The CDR3 consists of 13 residues. The covered CDR3 bases are TGTGCCAGCAGCCAACCCTCCCAAAACACCTTGTAC. Residues: CASSQPSQNTLY. The whole CDR3 is CASSQPSQNTLYF.

A word on this clone: Gene names are mouse gene names. The observed sequence ends 1 residue before the CDR3 terminus, with the missing tail filled in from the germline J gene. This chain uses TRBV19 with TRBJ1-4; D ambiguous. Between the trimmed V and J ends, which lost 1 base and 1 base, there was a span of 5 bases. The CDR3 runs 14 residues. The V gene's germline CDR1 is FNHDT and CDR2 SITEND (reference sequence). This CDR3 reads CASSIWGSNERLFF. The CDR3 DNA, read in part, is TGTGCCAGCAGTATATGGGGTTCCAACGAAAGATTATTT.

Regarding this clone: Here the gene names and germline are mouse. The CDR3 end lies 1 residue beyond the end of the read and is filled in from the germline J gene. Other DNA sequences in the sample encode the same CDR3. The V and J genes are TRBV26 and TRBJ1-2, with D hard to call. V was trimmed by 3 bases and J by 2 bases, leaving 4 bases between them. CDR3 length: 12 residues. Germline CDR1 and CDR2: KGHPV and FQNQEV (reference sequence). Partial CDR3 DNA: TGTGCCAGCAGTCTTCAGAACTCCGACTACACC. Translation gives CASSLQNSDYT. The entire CDR3 reads CASSLQNSDYTF.

On this clone: These gene names are mouse names. The CDR3 goes on 1 residue after the read ends, and that part is filled in from the germline J gene. The V and J genes are TRBV12-1 and TRBJ2-1; D is uncertain. V was pared by 0 bases and J by 3 bases, with 8 bases between. The CDR3 loop spans 14 amino acids. Germline V lookup: CDR1 SGHSN, CDR2 HYEKVE. The sequenced part of the CDR3 DNA is TGTGCCAGCTCTCTCGAAAACGTCTATGCTGAGCAGTTC. This codes for CASSLENVYAEQF. The complete CDR3 reads CASSLENVYAEQFF.

With respect to this clone: Gene names and germline match the mouse. The CDR3 end lies 1 residue beyond the end of the read and is filled in from the germline J gene. The J gene is TRBJ2-7, the V gene TRBV13-2; TRBD2 matches 8 bases. CDR1 and CDR2 from the germline V gene are NNHNN and SYGAGS (reference sequence). The CDR3 runs to 13 residues. V lost 1 base, J lost 4 bases, and 1 base stayed unmatched. The sequenced CDR3 bases are TGTGCCAGCGGTGATCCTGGGGGGTATGAACAGTAC. Translation gives CASGDPGGYEQY. The entire CDR3 reads CASGDPGGYEQYF.

Turning to this clone: Germline and genes here are mouse. Sequencing ends 1 residue short of the CDR3 end; the germline J gene provides the rest. The rearrangement uses TRBV2 and TRBJ2-3; 11 nucleotides agree with TRBD2. Germline V gene data show CDR1 as LGHNA and CDR2 as YSYQKL. J lost 5 bases, V lost 4 bases, and 2 bases had no gene match. The CDR3 runs to 14 residues. The DNA read from the CDR3 is TGTGCCAGCAGCCCCGACTGGGGGGGAGAAACGCTGTAT. It yields the protein CASSPDWGGETLY. The complete CDR3 reads CASSPDWGGETLYF.

Note on this clone: Here the gene names and germline are mouse. The sequenced fragment ends 1 residue before the CDR3 boundary, so the rest is inferred from the germline J gene. The J gene is TRBJ1-6, the V gene TRBV16; unclear D gene. TRBJ1-6 is an ORF, and what it does is uncertain. This CDR3 region has 13 residues. Germline V gives CDR1 SGHSA, CDR2 FRNQAP. V lost 5 bases and J 7 bases, leaving 9 bases between the germline ends. The DNA read from the CDR3 is TGTGCAAGCAGCCCAGCGGGGAATTCGCCCCTCTAC. Translated: CASSPAGNSPLY. Given in full, the CDR3 is CASSPAGNSPLYF.

Points on this clone: Gene names denote mouse genes. CDR3 loop: CASSRTANTEVFF. Partial CDR3 DNA: TGTGCTAGCAGTCGGACAGCAAACACAGAAGTCTTC. The rearrangement uses TRBV29 and TRBJ1-1; maybe TRBD1 (6 bases). Coverage ceases 1 residue before the CDR3 finishes, and the germline J gene fills in the end. The CDR3 is 13 amino acids. Deletions cut 5 bases from V and 0 bases from J, with 7 bases between. CDR1 is MSHET, CDR2 SYDVDS, per germline.

On this clone itself: Germline and genes: mouse. The read terminates 1 residue before the CDR3 end, so the remaining end is supplied by the germline J gene. The genes are TRBV17 and TRBJ2-7; the D is unclear. The CDR3 covers 13 residues. The germline V and J ends were trimmed by 5 bases and 2 bases, with 10 bases remaining between them. Germline V gene lookup returns CDR1 MNHDT and CDR2 YYDKIL. CDR3 residues: CASSPQAPYEQYF. CDR3 DNA (partial): TGTGCTAGCAGTCCTCAGGCCCCCTATGAACAGTAC.

With respect to this clone: Gene labels here are mouse ones. The read ends 1 residue shy of where the CDR3 ends; the end is completed using the germline J gene. This chain links TRBV14 with TRBJ1-4; 7 bases agree with TRBD1. This CDR3 is 15 amino acids long. V was clipped by 2 bases and J by 7 bases; unmatched bases: 8. Germline CDR1 SGHDT, CDR2 FRDEAV. CDR3 sequence: CASSLARGRSERLFF. Partial CDR3 DNA: TGTGCCAGCAGTTTGGCGAGGGGGCGCAGCGAAAGATTATTT.

Regarding this clone: Genes here carry mouse names. The read terminates 1 residue ahead of where the CDR3 ends, so the germline J gene completes it. This chain links TRBV31 with TRBJ1-5; D may be TRBD1 (5 bases). The CDR3 consists of 13 residues. Germline V gives CDR1 GKSSPN, CDR2 SITVG. Trimming stripped 3 bases from V and 1 base from J, with 7 bases between. CDR3 sequence reads: CAWRTENNQAPLF. Incomplete CDR3 DNA: TGTGCCTGGAGGACAGAAAACAACCAGGCTCCGCTT.

To note about this clone: Gene names are the mouse ones. The CDR3 end is not reached by the read, which stops 1 residue before it; the germline J gene fills it in. The rearrangement links TRBV20 to TRBJ2-4; D ambiguous. V was pared by 2 bases and J by 3 bases, with 6 bases between. This CDR3 has 12 amino acids. Looked up from germline, CDR1 is GFQATS and CDR2 is STVNSAI. Incomplete CDR3 DNA: TGTGGTGCTAGGACAGAACAAAACACCTTGTAC. Translated, it gives CGARTEQNTLY. The full CDR3 protein reads CGARTEQNTLYF. The variable domain in full, completed from reference TRBV20 and TRBJ2-4, reads GALVYQYPRRTICKSGTSMRMECQAVGFQATSVAWYRQSPQKTFELIALSTVNSAIKYEQNFTQEKFPISHPNLSFSSMTVLNAYLEDRGLYLCGARTEQNTLYFGAGTRLSVL.

For this clone: Genes and germline are mouse. Read sequence stops 1 residue before the CDR3 end, and the germline J gene provides the missing end. The chain combines TRBV31 with TRBJ1-4, with TRBD1 matching 9 bases. The CDR3 is made up of 14 amino acids. CDR1 and CDR2 (germline): GKSSPN, SITVG. The trim removed 6 bases at V and 2 bases at J, leaving 4 bases unmatched. Here the CDR3 reads CACSGTGSNERLFF. The CDR3 DNA, read in part, is TGTGCCTGTTCCGGGACAGGGTCCAACGAAAGATTATTT.

Remarks on this clone: All gene names here are mouse names. The read finishes 1 residue shy of the CDR3 end, and the germline J gene is used to complete it. The J gene is TRBJ1-1, the V gene TRBV20; D gene ambiguous. V was pared by 1 base and J by 0 bases, with 6 bases between. Germline CDR1 and CDR2: GFQATS and STVNSAI. The CDR3 sequence is 13 residues long. The CDR3 here is CGARVTANTEVFF. CDR3 DNA, as far as it was read: TGTGGTGCTAGGGTCACTGCAAACACAGAAGTCTTC.

This clone was counted once. Germline and genes here are mouse. The sequenced fragment ends 1 residue before the CDR3 boundary, so the rest is inferred from the germline J gene. The chain recombines TRBV5 with TRBJ2-2; D might be TRBD2 (7 bases). Looked up from germline, CDR1 is LGHNA and CDR2 is YNLKQL (reference sequence). V was pared by 2 bases and J by 4 bases, with 17 bases between. There are 17 residues in the CDR3. CDR3 sequence: CASSQRSGGAGTGQLYF. CDR3 bases read: TGTGCCAGCAGCCAAAGATCGGGGGGCGCGGGCACCGGGCAGCTCTAC.

To note about this clone: Gene names and germline refer to mouse. The CDR3 goes on 1 residue after the read ends, and that part is filled in from the germline J gene. This rearrangement joins TRBV19 to TRBJ2-2; TRBD1 matches 10 bases. The CDR3 contains 14 residues. The germline V gene encodes CDR1 FNHDT and CDR2 SITEND (reference sequence). The junction had 3 bases not matched to a gene; V was cut back by 5 bases and J by 5 bases. The sequenced part of the CDR3 DNA is TGTGCCAGCAGCCGGGACAGGGGTACCGGGCAGCTCTAC. Translating it yields CASSRDRGTGQLY. The entire CDR3 reads CASSRDRGTGQLYF.